The entry below describes one T cell receptor (beta chain). The V gene end was trimmed by 1 base and the J gene end by 4 bases; junction bases not matched to a gene: 6. The CDR3 covers 17 residues. Per the germline V gene, CDR1 is SGHTA and CDR2 is FQGNSA. This specimen comes from a study of blood T cell repertoires in COVID-19. About the study: There were acute and convalescent COVID-19 samples, and they came from the United States, Italy and Spain. The cDNA or gDNA used as material had been derived from T cells, B-cell-depleted T cells, or PBMCs.

Source study methods: Reference gene primer amplification gave nucleated cell count estimates. This table comes from immunoSEQ multiplex PCR, and its TCRdb copy is limited to in-frame clones, with some not included. V, J and clone size reflect that table, while D and trimming were determined from the DNA. This sample has 100,000 to 150,000 clones; under 85% occur once, and the top ten carry roughly 12%. Sequencing was done on a sample of peripheral blood. This TCR was sampled from a man in his fifties or sixties with acute or convalescent COVID-19. The rearrangement joins TRBV7-2 to TRBJ2-2, with 10 nucleotides matching TRBD2. The CDR3 reads CASSLGAGGPGTGELFF. The CDR3 DNA reads TGTGCCAGCAGCTTAGGAGCGGGAGGGCCCGGCACCGGGGAGCTGTTTTTT. Combining the CDR3 with reference TRBV7-2 and TRBJ2-2 gives the whole variable domain GAGVSQSPSNKVTEKGKDVELRCDPISGHTALYWYRQSLGQGLEFLIYFQGNSAPDKSGLPSDRFSAERTGGSVSTLTIQRTQQEDSAVYLCASSLGAGGPGTGELFFGEGSRLTVL.